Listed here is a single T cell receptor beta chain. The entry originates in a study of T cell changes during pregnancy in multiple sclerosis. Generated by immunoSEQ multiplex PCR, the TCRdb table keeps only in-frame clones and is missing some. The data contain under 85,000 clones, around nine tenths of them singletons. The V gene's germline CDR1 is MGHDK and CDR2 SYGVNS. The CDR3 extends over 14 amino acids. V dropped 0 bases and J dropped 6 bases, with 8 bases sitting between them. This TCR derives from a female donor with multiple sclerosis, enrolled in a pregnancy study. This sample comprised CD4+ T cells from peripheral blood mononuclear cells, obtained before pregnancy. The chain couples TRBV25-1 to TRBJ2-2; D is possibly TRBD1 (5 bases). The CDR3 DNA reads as TGTGCCAGCAGTGAATACCAGGGTTCCGGGGAGCTGTTTTTT. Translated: CASSEYQGSGELFF.